The sequence of this T cell receptor (beta chain) was determined in a study of Graves' ophthalmopathy and Graves' hyperthyroidism. Study summary: Before any treatment was given, at initial diagnosis, peripheral blood was collected.

Amplification of TCR beta CDR3 regions used RNA transcripts. RT-PCR was first run with HTBI primers, then multiplex PCR in a second round. TCRdb ran MiXCR on the multiplex PCR reads and lists one entry per CDR3 protein. The table has 650,000 to 800,000 distinct CDR3 sequences, just over 40% seen once. Worth noting for this clonotype: What it recognizes is unknown.

The PBMCs used were ones drawn from about 9.3 ml of fresh peripheral blood. The germline V gene encodes CDR1 SGHNT and CDR2 YYREEE (reference sequence). The CDR3 contains 13 residues. Between the trimmed V and J ends, which lost 3 bases and 6 bases, there was a span of 12 bases. General study points: Most expanded thyroid clonotypes above 0.001 frequency also appeared in blood.

Sequenced input: peripheral blood. This chain links TRBV5-4 with TRBJ1-1; D might be TRBD1 (5 bases). This receptor was taken from an adult man with Graves' ophthalmopathy. CDR3: CASSSRDFAEAFF. In DNA form, the CDR3 reads TGTGCCAGCAGCTCGAGGGACTTTGCTGAAGCTTTCTTT. Drawing the rest from reference TRBV5-4 and TRBJ1-1, the complete variable domain is ETGVTQSPTHLIKTRGQQVTLRCSSQSGHNTVSWYQQALGQGPQFIFQYYREEENGRGNFPPRFSGLQFPNYSSELNVNALELDDSALYLCASSSRDFAEAFFGQGTRLTVV.